The rows below give T cell receptor beta chains drawn from one sample of a study of T cells in Graves' hyperthyroidism and ophthalmopathy. TCRdb reprocessed the multiplex PCR reads with MiXCR, giving one entry per CDR3 protein. The data contain approximately 600,000 distinct CDR3 sequences, over 12% of them singletons. The source material was blood. The source is a woman between 18 and 29 years old with Graves' ophthalmopathy. Each CDR3 is given without its conserved first and last residue.

CDR3	V	J
ASRGGESNIQY	TRBV27	TRBJ2-4
ASSLAGQGVVTDTQY	TRBV7-9	TRBJ2-3
ASSPGTASTDTQY	TRBV18	TRBJ2-3
ASSFWGEDSNQPQH	TRBV28	TRBJ1-5
ASSMAGTGPYEQY	TRBV5-6	TRBJ2-7
ASSRAGARYNEQF	TRBV5-8	TRBJ2-1
ASSLSGTGGSPLH	TRBV27	TRBJ1-6
ASSLPFGETQY	TRBV7-2	TRBJ2-5
ASTSGTDYGYT	TRBV27	TRBJ1-2
ASTLGRQPQH	TRBV6-2/TRBV6-3	TRBJ1-5
ASNSDPRETTEAF	TRBV19	TRBJ1-1
ASSWSFGVGDTQY	TRBV7-2	TRBJ2-3